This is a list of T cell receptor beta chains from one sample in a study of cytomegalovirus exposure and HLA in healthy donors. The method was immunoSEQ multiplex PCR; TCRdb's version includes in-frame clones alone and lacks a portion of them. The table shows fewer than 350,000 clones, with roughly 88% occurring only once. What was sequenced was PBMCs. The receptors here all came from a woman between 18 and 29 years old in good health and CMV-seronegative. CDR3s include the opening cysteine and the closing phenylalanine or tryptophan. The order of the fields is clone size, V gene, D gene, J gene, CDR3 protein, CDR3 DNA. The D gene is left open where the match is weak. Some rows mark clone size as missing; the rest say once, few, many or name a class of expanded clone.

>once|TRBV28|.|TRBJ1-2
CASSAPGGLDYGYTF
TGTGCCAGCAGTGCCCCGGGGGGCCTCGACTATGGCTACACCTTC
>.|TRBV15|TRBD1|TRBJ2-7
CATSDPGQGRADHEQYF
TGTGCCACCAGCGATCCGGGACAGGGGCGAGCGGACCACGAGCAGTACTTC
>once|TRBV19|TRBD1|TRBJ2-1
CASSIETGFWQFF
TGTGCCAGTAGTATAGAGACAGGGTTCTGGCAGTTCTTC
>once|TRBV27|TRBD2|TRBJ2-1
CASSLYPPGGRGSYNEQFF
TGTGCCAGCAGTTTATACCCCCCCGGCGGGAGAGGGTCCTACAATGAGCAGTTCTTC
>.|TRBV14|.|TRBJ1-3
CASSHAGGNTIYF
TGTGCCAGCAGCCACGCAGGCGGAAACACCATATATTTT
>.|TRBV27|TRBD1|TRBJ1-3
CASSSRGLVGNTIYF
TGTGCCAGCAGCTCCAGGGGGCTCGTTGGAAACACCATATATTTT
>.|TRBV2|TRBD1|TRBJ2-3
CASERTGVRDTQYF
TGTGCCAGCGAGAGGACAGGGGTAAGGGATACGCAGTATTTT
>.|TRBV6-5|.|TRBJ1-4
CASRGATNEKLFF
TGTGCCAGCAGAGGGGCAACTAATGAAAAACTGTTTTTT
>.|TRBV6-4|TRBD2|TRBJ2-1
CASSDGTSEYNEQFF
TGTGCCAGCAGTGACGGAACTAGCGAGTACAATGAGCAGTTCTTC
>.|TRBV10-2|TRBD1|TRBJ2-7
CASSELGQGFSEQYF
TGCGCCAGCAGTGAGTTGGGACAGGGGTTCTCCGAGCAGTACTTC
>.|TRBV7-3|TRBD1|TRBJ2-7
CASSYGDRPHEQYF
TGTGCCAGCAGCTACGGGGACAGGCCTCACGAGCAGTACTTC
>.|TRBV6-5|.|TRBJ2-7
CASSVGAVYEQYF
TGTGCCAGCTCGGTAGGGGCCGTCTACGAGCAGTACTTC
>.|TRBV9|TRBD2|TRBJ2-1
CASSVGTSGRAPANNEQFF
TGTGCCAGCAGCGTAGGGACTAGCGGGAGGGCCCCGGCTAACAATGAGCAGTTCTTC
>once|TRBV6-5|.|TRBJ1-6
CASSYSRPPEALHF
TGTGCCAGCAGTTACTCGAGGCCGCCTGAGGCCCTCCACTTT
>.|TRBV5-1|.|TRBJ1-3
CASSNRLGSTGNTIYF
TGCGCCAGCAGCAATCGCCTAGGATCTACTGGAAACACCATATATTTT
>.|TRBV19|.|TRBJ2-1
CASSIAPTRYNEQFF
TGTGCCAGTAGTATAGCCCCGACAAGGTACAATGAGCAGTTCTTC
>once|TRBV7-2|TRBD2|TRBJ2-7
CASSLSRGARDEQYF
TGTGCCAGCAGCTTATCGCGGGGGGCGCGCGACGAGCAGTACTTC
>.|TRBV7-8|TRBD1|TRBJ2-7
CASSDGTEQNYEQYF
TGTGCCAGCAGCGACGGGACAGAACAAAATTACGAGCAGTACTTC
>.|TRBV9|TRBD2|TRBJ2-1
CASSPRGGTSGIGSYNEQFF
TGTGCCAGCAGCCCTCGGGGGGGGACTAGCGGGATAGGCTCCTACAATGAGCAGTTCTTC
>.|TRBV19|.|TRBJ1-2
CASSIAHGGPYGYTF
TGTGCCAGTAGTATAGCCCACGGGGGGCCCTATGGCTACACCTTC
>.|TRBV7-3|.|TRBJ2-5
CASNKSRQQETQYF
TGTGCCAGCAACAAAAGCAGGCAGCAAGAGACCCAGTACTTC
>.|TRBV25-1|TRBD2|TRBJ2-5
CASESSGRGKETQYF
TGTGCCAGCGAGTCAAGCGGGAGAGGTAAAGAGACCCAGTACTTC
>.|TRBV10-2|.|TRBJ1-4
CASSVAGALNEKLFF
TGCGCCAGCAGTGTGGCGGGGGCCCTTAATGAAAAACTGTTTTTT
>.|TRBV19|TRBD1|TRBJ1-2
CASSSTGTAVGYTF
TGTGCCAGTAGTAGTACCGGGACAGCGGTCGGCTACACCTTC